A single sample gave rise to the 30 T cell receptor beta chains below, sequenced in a study of blood T cell repertoires in COVID-19. Data came from immunoSEQ multiplex PCR; TCRdb stores just in-frame clones and leaves some out. The sample yields fewer than 350,000 clones, 80% to 85% seen once. The sequenced sample consisted of peripheral blood. The receptors here all came from a woman aged 60-75 years with active or convalescent COVID-19.

This chain uses TRBV7-9 with TRBJ1-6; D perhaps matches TRBD1 (6 bases). Germline lookup yields CDR1 SEHNR and CDR2 FQNEAQ (reference sequence). Trimming took 5 bases from V and 7 from J, leaving 12 bases between them. The CDR3 contains 14 residues. This CDR3 is CASSIGTLNSPLHF. DNA for the CDR3: TGTGCCAGCAGCATCGGGACACTGAATTCACCCCTCCACTTT.

This chain links TRBV7-9 with TRBJ2-7, with 7 bases that match TRBD1. The CDR3 is made up of 14 amino acids. Trimming removed 5 bases from V and 1 base from J; junction bases left unmatched: 5. Germline values: CDR1 SEHNR, CDR2 FQNEAQ (reference sequence). In nucleotides, the CDR3 is TGTGCCAGCAGCCCTCCGGGACAGTCCTACGAGCAGTACTTC. This sequence encodes CASSPPGQSYEQYF. The full variable domain, in which reference TRBV7-9 and TRBJ2-7 provide the parts outside the CDR3, is DTGVSQNPRHKITKRGQNVTFRCDPISEHNRLYWYRQTLGQGPEFLTYFQNEAQLEKSRLLSDRFSAERPKGSFSTLEIQRTEQGDSAMYLCASSPPGQSYEQYFGPGTRLTVT.

This clone was observed once. This chain connects TRBV6-5 to TRBJ2-3; tentative D call: TRBD1 (6 bases). V lost 2 bases and J 2 bases, leaving 8 bases between the germline ends. There are 14 residues in the CDR3. Germline loops: CDR1 MNHEY, CDR2 SVGAGI. The CDR3 nucleotides read TGTGCCAGCAGTTACGACAGGAACACAGATACGCAGTATTTT. It specifies CASSYDRNTDTQYF.

This clone was seen just once. This chain joins TRBV3-1 (or the pseudogene TRBV3-2) and TRBJ2-1; tentative D call: TRBD1 (6 bases). The V gene's germline CDR1 is LGHDT and CDR2 YNNKEL (reference sequence). Trimming left V 0 bases short and J 3 bases short, with 21 bases between. The CDR3 length is 19 residues. CDR3 loop: CASSQDPRYFRGRYNEQFF. CDR3 sequence (DNA): TGTGCCAGCAGCCAAGATCCCCGATATTTCAGGGGCCGCTACAATGAGCAGTTCTTC.

The J gene is TRBJ1-5, the V gene TRBV27; 7 bases are a match to TRBD1. The CDR3 runs to 16 residues. The germline CDR1 and CDR2 sequences are MNHEY and SMNVEV (reference sequence). V was pared by 5 bases and J by 1 base, with 8 bases of the junction left unmatched. CDR3 nucleotide sequence: TGTGCCAGCAGTCCTTTGACAGGGTCAAGCAATCAGCCCCAGCATTTT. Its protein is CASSPLTGSSNQPQHF.

This chain uses TRBV7-2 with TRBJ2-1; possible D gene TRBD1, 6 bases. Germline V gives CDR1 SGHTA, CDR2 FQGNSA. The CDR3 consists of 15 residues. V was cut by 1 base and J by 8 bases, with 15 bases left in between. DNA of the CDR3: TGTGCCAGCAGCTTAGTGGCCAGGGGAATCGATGAGCAGTTCTTC. Amino acids: CASSLVARGIDEQFF.

In nucleotides, the CDR3 is TGCGCCAGCAGCAGGGGGGGACAGGAGGATTTCTATGGCTACACCTTC. Protein product: CASSRGGQEDFYGYTF. The chain recombines TRBV5-1 with TRBJ1-2; 8 bases match TRBD1. The CDR3 length is 16 residues. Trimming cost V 4 bases and J 4 bases; bases outside gene matches: 12. The germline gives CDR1 SGHRS, CDR2 YFSETQ. Together with reference TRBV5-1 and TRBJ1-2, the CDR3 gives the full variable domain: KAGVTQTPRYLIKTRGQQVTLSCSPISGHRSVSWYQQTPGQGLQFLFEYFSETQRNKGNFPGRFSGRQFSNSRSEMNVSTLELGDSALYLCASSRGGQEDFYGYTFGSGTRLTVV.

V gene TRBV7-2 combines with J gene TRBJ1-1, with unresolved D. The CDR3 consists of 14 residues. Trimming left V 1 base short and J 1 base short, with 7 bases between. Germline V gene data show CDR1 as SGHTA and CDR2 as FQGNSA. CDR3 DNA: TGTGCCAGCAGCTTAGGTCCCTGGAACACTGAAGCTTTCTTT. It encodes CASSLGPWNTEAFF. Full variable domain (rest looked up from reference TRBV7-2 and TRBJ1-1): GAGVSQSPSNKVTEKGKDVELRCDPISGHTALYWYRQSLGQGLEFLIYFQGNSAPDKSGLPSDRFSAERTGGSVSTLTIQRTQQEDSAVYLCASSLGPWNTEAFFGQGTRLTVV.

The chain carries TRBV9 and TRBJ2-2, with 11 bases aligning to TRBD2. The junction had 10 bases not matched to a gene; V was cut back by 7 bases and J by 2 bases. The germline gives CDR1 SGDLS, CDR2 YYNGEE. The CDR3 runs to 17 residues. The CDR3 DNA is TGTGCCAGCGGGCGGCTAGCGGGGGGAACCAACACCGGGGAGCTGTTTTTT. Translation gives CASGRLAGGTNTGELFF. The variable domain in full, with the rest retrieved from reference TRBV9 and TRBJ2-2, is DSGVTQTPKHLITATGQRVTLRCSPRSGDLSVYWYQQSLDQGLQFLIQYYNGEERAKGNILERFSAQQFPDLHSELNLSSLELGDSALYFCASGRLAGGTNTGELFFGEGSRLTVL.

This rearrangement joins TRBV3-1 (or the pseudogene TRBV3-2) to TRBJ2-2, with TRBD1 matching over 11 bases. The germline gives CDR1 LGHDT, CDR2 YNNKEL (reference sequence). This CDR3 contains 15 residues. The trim removed 4 bases at V and 6 bases at J, leaving 4 bases unmatched. CDR3 residues: CASSPGQGVAGELFF. In DNA form, the CDR3 reads TGTGCCAGCAGCCCGGGACAGGGGGTCGCCGGGGAGCTGTTTTTT.

The V gene is TRBV2, the J gene TRBJ2-7, with D perhaps TRBD1 (7 bases). The CDR3 consists of 17 residues. The V end was cut by 5 bases, the J end by 7 bases, with 27 bases between. The germline V gene encodes CDR1 SNHLY and CDR2 FYNNEI. CDR3: CASSFRPFGQGGSEQYF. In DNA form, the CDR3 reads TGTGCCAGCAGTTTTCGCCCATTTGGGCAGGGGGGCTCGGAGCAGTACTTC.

V gene TRBV28 combines with J gene TRBJ1-6, with 9 bases fitting TRBD1. There are 17 residues in the CDR3. Unmatched junction bases numbered 9, after V lost 5 bases and J lost 4 bases. Germline V gene lookup returns CDR1 MDHEN and CDR2 SYDVKM. The CDR3 loop reads CASSPPPTGGYNSPLHF. The CDR3 DNA reads TGTGCCAGCAGTCCACCGCCGACAGGGGGTTATAATTCACCCCTCCACTTT. Full variable domain (remainder filled in from reference TRBV28 and TRBJ1-6): DVKVTQSSRYLVKRTGEKVFLECVQDMDHENMFWYRQDPGLGLRLIYFSYDVKMKEKGDIPEGYSVSREKKERFSLILESASTNQTSMYLCASSPPPTGGYNSPLHFGNGTRLTVT.

CDR3 amino acids: CASSLVGSGSNTGELFF. CDR3 nucleotides: TGTGCCAGCAGCTTAGTAGGGAGCGGAAGCAACACCGGGGAGCTGTTTTTT. The V and J genes are TRBV11-2 and TRBJ2-2; weak D call: TRBD2 (5 bases). V was shortened by 1 base and J by 2 bases, with 14 bases between the two germline ends. Germline CDR1 is SGHAT and CDR2 is FQNNGV. The CDR3 sequence is 17 residues long. Using reference TRBV11-2 and TRBJ2-2 for the parts outside the CDR3, the full variable domain is EAGVAQSPRYKIIEKRQSVAFWCNPISGHATLYWYQQILGQGPKLLIQFQNNGVVDDSQLPKDRFSAERLKGVDSTLKIQPAKLEDSAVYLCASSLVGSGSNTGELFFGEGSRLTVL.

This clone has just a few counts. The chain joins TRBV2 to TRBJ2-5; 7 positions agree with TRBD2. V shed 8 bases and J 2 bases; nucleotides not matched to a gene: 2. Germline loops: CDR1 SNHLY, CDR2 FYNNEI. The CDR3 totals 12 residues. The CDR3: CASRGDQETQYF. The CDR3 bases are TGTGCCAGCCGGGGGGATCAAGAGACCCAGTACTTC. Looking up the rest from reference TRBV2 and TRBJ2-5 gives the full variable domain: EPEVTQTPSHQVTQMGQEVILRCVPISNHLYFYWYRQILGQKVEFLVSFYNNEISEKSEIFDDQFSVERPDGSNFTLKIRSTKLEDSAMYFCASRGDQETQYFGPGTRLLVL.

The rearrangement uses TRBV5-4 and TRBJ1-2; 11 bases are a match to TRBD1. The germline V gene encodes CDR1 SGHNT and CDR2 YYREEE (reference sequence). There are 19 residues in the CDR3. After removal of 4 bases from V and 5 bases from J, the junction contained 19 bases not matched to a gene. The CDR3 DNA sequence: TGTGCCAGCAGCCACTCGCTTGGGGACAGGGGGTTAACAAAATATGGCTACACCTTC. Its translation is CASSHSLGDRGLTKYGYTF.

In its sample, this clone was seen once. V and J are TRBV10-3 and TRBJ2-7, with 7 nucleotides matching TRBD1. This CDR3 has 14 amino acids. CDR1 and CDR2 from the germline V gene are ENHRY and SYGVKD. J gave up 1 base and V 5 bases, and 5 bases lay outside the gene matches. The CDR3: CAISPGQDSYEQYF. CDR3 nucleotide sequence: TGTGCCATCAGTCCAGGACAGGATTCCTACGAGCAGTACTTC.

The chain uses TRBV28 and TRBJ2-4, with D maybe TRBD2 (6 bases). CDR3 length: 12 amino acids. Germline V gene sequence: CDR1 MDHEN, CDR2 SYDVKM. V lost 8 bases and J 8 bases, leaving 13 bases between the germline ends. CDR3 residues: CASSGGVDIQYF. CDR3 in DNA: TGTGCCAGCTCAGGCGGGGTAGACATTCAGTACTTC.

This clone turned up a few times. The chain couples TRBV19 to TRBJ1-1; D call uncertain. The length of the CDR3 is 13 residues. With 5 bases removed from V and 0 bases from J, the gap between germline ends came to 7 bases. Germline V CDR1 and CDR2: LNHDA, SQIVND (reference sequence). The CDR3 protein is CASSPYMNTEAFF. The CDR3 nucleotides read TGTGCCAGTAGTCCTTACATGAACACTGAAGCTTTCTTT.

The V call is TRBV7-3, the J call TRBJ2-3; D is possibly TRBD2 (6 bases). Between the trimmed V and J ends, which lost 3 bases and 7 bases, there was a span of 17 bases. The germline V gene has CDR1 SGHTA and CDR2 FQGTGA. The CDR3 length is 15 residues. The chain's CDR3 is CASSFGSGGENTQYF. CDR3 nucleotides: TGTGCCAGCAGCTTCGGTTCTGGCGGGGAAAATACGCAGTATTTT.

V gene TRBV7-9 combines with J gene TRBJ1-1, with D perhaps matching TRBD1 (5 bases). CDR1 is SEHNR, CDR2 FQNEAQ, per germline (reference sequence). V was trimmed by 1 base and J by 1 base, leaving 19 bases between them. The CDR3 loop spans 18 amino acids. CDR3 DNA sequence: TGTGCCAGCAGCTTAGGCACTACGAAGAAGGGGCGGAACACTGAAGCTTTCTTT. It specifies CASSLGTTKKGRNTEAFF.

V gene TRBV6-6 combines with J gene TRBJ2-1; 7 bases align to TRBD1. V lost 6 bases to trimming and J lost 7 bases; unmatched junction nucleotides: 12. The CDR3 loop spans 15 amino acids. Germline lookup yields CDR1 MNHNY and CDR2 SVGAGI (reference sequence). The CDR3 loop reads CASRQIGQVKNEQFF. The CDR3, as DNA: TGTGCCAGCAGACAAATAGGACAGGTAAAGAATGAGCAGTTCTTC.

This clone was detected only a few times. The chain couples TRBV10-2 to TRBJ2-7; possibly TRBD2 for D (6 bases). Germline CDR1 WSHSY, CDR2 SAAADI. Between the trimmed V and J ends, which lost 4 bases and 6 bases, there was a span of 16 bases. The CDR3 contains 14 residues. CDR3 loop: CASSAGLRSREQYF. The CDR3 nucleotides read TGCGCCAGCAGTGCGGGACTCCGCTCCCGCGAGCAGTACTTC.

The gene calls are TRBV5-1 and TRBJ2-7, with 10 bases matching TRBD1. The CDR3 runs 14 residues. Germline trimming cut 4 bases from V and 6 bases from J; bases unmatched to any gene: 7. The germline gives CDR1 SGHRS, CDR2 YFSETQ. CDR3 nucleotides: TGCGCCAGCAGCGCGGGACAGGGGAAAGGCGAGCAGTACTTC. It encodes CASSAGQGKGEQYF.

The chain recombines TRBV19 with TRBJ2-7; 8 bases agree with TRBD1. Germline V CDR1 and CDR2: LNHDA, SQIVND (reference sequence). The CDR3 is 14 residues long. Trimming removed 4 bases from V and 2 bases from J; junction bases left unmatched: 4. This CDR3 is CASSRGRGPYEQYF. CDR3 DNA: TGTGCCAGTAGTAGGGGCAGGGGGCCCTACGAGCAGTACTTC.

This chain connects TRBV7-8 to TRBJ1-1; no clear D gene. CDR3 length: 14 amino acids. Germline CDR1 reads SGHVS; CDR2 reads FQNEAQ. V lost 0 bases and J 7 bases, leaving 12 bases between the germline ends. This chain's CDR3 is CASSLARQTLEAFF. The CDR3 DNA follows: TGTGCCAGCAGCTTAGCGCGTCAGACACTTGAAGCTTTCTTT. Full variable domain (remainder filled in from reference TRBV7-8 and TRBJ1-1): GAGVSQSPRYKVAKRGQDVALRCDPISGHVSLFWYQQALGQGPEFLTYFQNEAQLDKSGLPSDRFFAERPEGSVSTLKIQRTQQEDSAVYLCASSLARQTLEAFFGQGTRLTVV.

The genes are TRBV4-3 and TRBJ2-3, with 13 positions matching TRBD2. The V gene end was trimmed by 0 bases and the J gene end by 5 bases; junction bases not matched to a gene: 5. The CDR3 is 17 amino acids. Germline values: CDR1 LGHNA, CDR2 YSLEER. As DNA, the CDR3 is TGCGCCAGCAGCCAAGATACTAGCGGGGGGGCCCGAGATACGCAGTATTTT. Protein: CASSQDTSGGARDTQYF.

This chain links TRBV5-6 with TRBJ2-2, with D maybe TRBD1 (6 bases). The ends were cut back, 4 bases at V and 4 bases at J, with 23 bases in the middle. The germline V gene has CDR1 SGHDT and CDR2 YYEEEE. The CDR3 is 18 amino acids. The DNA of the CDR3 is TGTGCCAGCAGCCTCAATTCAGGGGTACTGTGGGCCACCGGGGAGCTGTTTTTT. Translated, it gives CASSLNSGVLWATGELFF.

This chain connects TRBV7-8 to TRBJ1-2; the D is unclear. V lost 3 bases and J 4 bases, leaving 9 bases between the germline ends. The CDR3 length is 13 residues. Looked up from germline, CDR1 is SGHVS and CDR2 is FQNEAQ. The CDR3 sequence is CASSFGGRYGYTF. CDR3 DNA sequence: TGTGCCAGCAGCTTTGGCGGTCGCTATGGCTACACCTTC.

Details on this clone: The same CDR3 arises from other DNA sequences in this sample as well. The rearrangement uses TRBV15 and TRBJ1-5, with no clear D. The V gene lost 0 bases and the J gene lost 0 bases, with 9 bases spanning the gap. The CDR3 is made up of 16 amino acids. Germline V gives CDR1 LNHNV, CDR2 YYDKDF (reference sequence). The CDR3 bases are TGTGCCACCAGCAGAGATCCGGGGAATAGCAATCAGCCCCAGCATTTT. Protein product: CATSRDPGNSNQPQHF. The full variable domain, with the rest looked up from reference TRBV15 and TRBJ1-5, is DAMVIQNPRYQVTQFGKPVTLSCSQTLNHNVMYWYQQKSSQAPKLLFHYYDKDFNNEADTPDNFQSRRPNTSFCFLDIRSPGLGDTAMYLCATSRDPGNSNQPQHFGDGTRLSIL.

The chain carries TRBV3-1 (or the pseudogene TRBV3-2) and TRBJ2-4; 7 nucleotides line up with TRBD2. Trimming cost V 3 bases and J 7 bases; bases outside gene matches: 3. The CDR3 length is 13 residues. The V gene's germline CDR1 is LGHDT and CDR2 YNNKEL (reference sequence). CDR3 sequence: CASSQGGGNIQYF. The CDR3 DNA sequence: TGTGCCAGCAGCCAGGGGGGGGGTAACATTCAGTACTTC.